One sample yielded the 14 T cell receptor beta chains listed below, sequenced in a study of T cell repertoires in cytomegalovirus infection. These TCRs are of unknown antigen specificity. Each CDR3 protein gets one entry after TCRdb re-called the reads with MiXCR. The repertoire holds around 900,000 distinct CDR3 sequences, with under 40% as singletons. The sequences come from cultured CD8+ T cells from PBMCs, collected from culture after CMV antigen stimulation. Source of these receptors: a human donor in good health (CMV status not recorded). Some clones in this sample may be carry-over from other donors' samples.

The table lists this clonotype with many counts. The chain recombines TRBV12-3 or TRBV12-4 with TRBJ2-7; D is uncertain. Trimming removed 5 bases from V and 4 bases from J, with 12 bases in between. This CDR3 spans 13 amino acids. This CDR3 reads CASSLLTPYEQYF. The CDR3 DNA follows: TGTGCCAGCAGTCTGTTGACCCCGTACGAGCAGTACTTC.

V and J are TRBV4-1 and TRBJ2-1; tentatively, D is TRBD1 (6 bases). The germline V and J ends were trimmed by 3 bases and 2 bases, with 26 bases remaining between them. The germline CDR1 and CDR2 sequences are MGHRA and YSYEKL. This CDR3 spans 20 amino acids. The CDR3 coding sequence is TGCGCCAGCAGCCATTCACACAGACCCAAACAGGGTAGCGCCTACAATGAGCAGTTCTTC. It is translated as CASSHSHRPKQGSAYNEQFF.

The table lists this clonotype with many counts. The chain links TRBV12-3 or TRBV12-4 to TRBJ2-7; tentative D call: TRBD2 (5 bases). CDR3 size: 14 residues. Trimming took off 5 bases at V and 1 base at J, with 12 bases between the two ends. In DNA form, the CDR3 reads TGTGCCAGCAGTCCGGGATGGGGATCCTACGAGCAGTACTTC. Amino acid sequence: CASSPGWGSYEQYF.

This clonotype was seen a handful of times. J is TRBJ2-3 and V is TRBV7-9; D might be TRBD2 (5 bases). The CDR3 is made up of 17 amino acids. Trimming removed 5 bases from V and 2 bases from J, with 20 bases in between. Germline V gene lookup returns CDR1 SEHNR and CDR2 FQNEAQ (reference sequence). The CDR3 loop is CASSIQIGLKSTDTQYF. CDR3 bases: TGTGCCAGCAGCATCCAAATTGGACTGAAGTCCACAGATACGCAGTATTTT.

This clonotype was counted a few times. The CDR3 spells CASSSDRVYTEAFF. Here the CDR3 DNA reads TGCGCCAGCAGCTCCGACAGGGTATACACTGAAGCTTTCTTT. This chain links TRBV5-1 with TRBJ1-1; 7 nucleotides match TRBD1. Germline CDR1 SGHRS, CDR2 YFSETQ. CDR3 length equals 14 residues. The V and J ends lost 3 bases and 3 bases, in that order; junction bases with no gene match: 5.

On this clonotype: Since a much larger clone is just one base distant, this may be a read error. The gene calls are TRBV7-6 and TRBJ1-1, with D uncertain. The CDR3 runs 12 residues. V lost 4 bases to trimming and J lost 4 bases, with 7 bases between them. The germline CDR1 and CDR2 sequences are SGHVS and FNYEAQ. This CDR3 reads CASSSMATEAFF. The DNA of the CDR3 is TGTGCCAGCAGCTCAATGGCCACTGAAGCTTTCTTT.

To note about this clonotype: This clone may be a read error of a much larger clone one base away. V usage is TRBV7-2 and J usage is TRBJ2-7; either TRBD1 or TRBD2 may supply D (5 bases each). The V end was cut by 6 bases, the J end by 4 bases, with 28 bases between. The CDR3 totals 18 residues. Germline assignment: CDR1 SGHTA and CDR2 FQGNSA. CDR3: CASSFTLAGTQKKYEQYV. Written as DNA, the CDR3 is TGTGCCAGCAGTTTTACCCTCGCCGGGACCCAAAAAAAGTACGAGCAGTACGTC.

The chain uses TRBV5-6 and TRBJ1-1; tentatively, D is TRBD1 (6 bases). V dropped 1 base and J dropped 4 bases, with 17 bases sitting between them. CDR1 is SGHDT, CDR2 YYEEEE, per germline. This CDR3 contains 16 residues. The CDR3 DNA is TGTGCCAGCAGCTTGATGTTCGGGGGCGGTGGCACTGAAGCTTTCTTT. Residues: CASSLMFGGGGTEAFF.

This chain joins TRBV12-3 or TRBV12-4 and TRBJ2-3; 7 bases fit TRBD1. The trim removed 7 bases at V and 2 bases at J, leaving 9 bases unmatched. The CDR3 has 15 residues. The CDR3 DNA is TGTGCCAGCACCTCCCGGGACAGTCCCACAGATACGCAGTATTTT. This codes for CASTSRDSPTDTQYF.

A few counts support this clonotype. The chain joins TRBV20-1 to TRBJ2-5; 11 positions match TRBD1. The germline V gene encodes CDR1 DFQATT and CDR2 SNEGSKA (reference sequence). J gave up 4 bases and V 3 bases, and 10 bases lay outside the gene matches. CDR3 length equals 16 residues. The CDR3 nucleotides read TGCAGTGCTAGCCGGGACAGGGGGTTTCTGGTAGAGACCCAGTACTTC. It translates to CSASRDRGFLVETQYF.

This clonotype was counted between two and nine times. This rearrangement joins TRBV3-1 to TRBJ1-5; TRBD1 matches at 9 bases. Germline-derived CDR1 and CDR2 are LGHDT and YNNKEL (reference sequence). Trimming at V came to 0 bases and at J to 5 bases, leaving 2 bases not matched to a gene. The CDR3 is 15 residues long. CDR3 protein: CASSQDRDRDQPQHF. The CDR3 DNA follows: TGTGCCAGCAGCCAAGATCGGGACAGGGATCAGCCCCAGCATTTT. The full variable domain, completed using reference TRBV3-1 and TRBJ1-5, is DTAVSQTPKYLVTQMGNDKSIKCEQNLGHDTMYWYKQDSKKFLKIMFSYNNKELIINETVPNRFSPKSPDKAHLNLHINSLELGDSAVYFCASSQDRDRDQPQHFGDGTRLSIL.

The rearrangement links TRBV7-9 to TRBJ1-6; TRBD1 aligns across 7 bases. V shed 5 bases, J shed 7 bases, and the junction held 5 bases outside the gene matches. The germline gives CDR1 SEHNR, CDR2 FQNEAQ (reference sequence). CDR3 length: 14 amino acids. The CDR3 nucleotides are TGTGCCAGCAGCCCAGACAGGGCGAATTCACCCCTCCACTTT. Translating it yields CASSPDRANSPLHF.

This clonotype was detected only a few times. This chain joins TRBV7-6 and TRBJ1-5; 9 bases map to TRBD1. Germline assignment: CDR1 SGHVS and CDR2 FNYEAQ. This CDR3 is 16 amino acids long. V trimming: 5 bases; J trimming: 0 bases; junction bases outside the gene matches: 5. The CDR3 DNA is TGTGCCAGCAGCCCCGGACAGGGGCATAGCAATCAGCCCCAGCATTTT. It codes for CASSPGQGHSNQPQHF.

This chain joins TRBV7-6 and TRBJ1-2; D is unclear. Trimming took 0 bases from V and 4 from J, leaving 12 bases between them. The CDR3 has 15 residues. The germline V gene has CDR1 SGHVS and CDR2 FNYEAQ. This CDR3 reads CASSLAIGSVYGYTF. As DNA, the CDR3 is TGTGCCAGCAGCTTAGCGATCGGCAGCGTCTATGGCTACACCTTC. The complete variable domain, with remaining parts taken from reference TRBV7-6 and TRBJ1-2, reads GAGVSQSPRYKVTKRGQDVALRCDPISGHVSLYWYRQALGQGPEFLTYFNYEAQQDKSGLPNDRFSAERPEGSISTLTIQRTEQRDSAMYRCASSLAIGSVYGYTFGSGTRLTVV.